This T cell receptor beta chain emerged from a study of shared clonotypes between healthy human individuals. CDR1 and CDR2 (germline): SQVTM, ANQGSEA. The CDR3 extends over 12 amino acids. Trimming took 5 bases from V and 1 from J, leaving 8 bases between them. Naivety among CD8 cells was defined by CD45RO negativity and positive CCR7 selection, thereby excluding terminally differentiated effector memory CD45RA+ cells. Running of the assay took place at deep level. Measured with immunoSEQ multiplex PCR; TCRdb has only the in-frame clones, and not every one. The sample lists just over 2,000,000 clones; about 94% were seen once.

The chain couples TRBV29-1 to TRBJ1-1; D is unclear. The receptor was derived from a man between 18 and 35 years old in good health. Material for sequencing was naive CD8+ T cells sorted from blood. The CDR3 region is CSVRHSNTEAFF. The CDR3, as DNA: TGCAGCGTTCGGCACTCGAACACTGAAGCTTTCTTT. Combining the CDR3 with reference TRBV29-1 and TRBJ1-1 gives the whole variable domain SAVISQKPSRDICQRGTSLTIQCQVDSQVTMMFWYRQQPGQSLTLIATANQGSEATYESGFVIDKFPISRPNLTFSTLTVSNMSPEDSSIYLCSVRHSNTEAFFGQGTRLTVV.